The 8 T cell receptor beta chains listed next were all sequenced from one sample in a study of blood T cell repertoires in COVID-19. Profiled with immunoSEQ multiplex PCR; TCRdb holds only in-frame clones, not every one. The sample contains roughly 160,000 clones, roughly 80% of which appear only once. What was sequenced was peripheral blood. Every receptor here comes from a man younger than 35 with active or convalescent COVID-19.

This clone appeared once. This rearrangement joins TRBV6-5 to TRBJ2-3, with 7 bases that match TRBD2. Germline-derived CDR1 and CDR2 are MNHEY and SVGAGI. There are 15 residues in the CDR3. V shed 6 bases and J 3 bases; nucleotides not matched to a gene: 9. The CDR3 protein is CASRRAAGATDTQYF. CDR3 DNA: TGTGCCAGCAGGCGAGCGGCGGGAGCGACAGATACGCAGTATTTT.

This clone showed up just a few times. This chain's CDR3 is CASSSRTSGRALEQFF. In DNA, the CDR3 is TGTGCCAGCAGTTCAAGGACTAGCGGGAGGGCCCTTGAGCAGTTCTTC. The gene calls are TRBV6-2 or TRBV6-3 and TRBJ2-1, with 15 bases identical to TRBD2. Unmatched junction bases numbered 7, after V lost 4 bases and J lost 9 bases. The CDR3 has 16 residues. Per germline, CDR1 MNHEY and CDR2 SVGEGT.

This chain links TRBV9 with TRBJ2-7; 7 positions match TRBD2. J gave up 0 bases and V 3 bases, and 9 bases lay outside the gene matches. This CDR3 contains 16 residues. In germline, CDR1 is SGDLS, CDR2 YYNGEE. CDR3 loop: CASSGRSGGPSYEQYF. Written as DNA, the CDR3 is TGTGCCAGCAGCGGTAGATCGGGGGGTCCCTCCTACGAGCAGTACTTC.

This clone was seen more than once but under ten times. The V gene is TRBV6-4, the J gene TRBJ1-1; D remains ambiguous. Germline CDR1 is MRHNA and CDR2 is SNTAGT. This CDR3 contains 13 residues. Trimming cost V 4 bases and J 3 bases, with 9 bases left between them. CDR3 nucleotides: TGTGCCAGCAGTGTTAACAGATACACTGAAGCTTTCTTT. Translated: CASSVNRYTEAFF.

The V and J genes are TRBV3-1 (or the pseudogene TRBV3-2) and TRBJ2-7; D is possibly TRBD2 (5 bases). Germline V CDR1 and CDR2: LGHDT, YNNKEL (reference sequence). The CDR3 runs to 14 residues. Trimming took 1 base from V and 1 from J, leaving 8 bases between them. The CDR3 reads CASSQAGLSYEQYF. The CDR3 DNA sequence: TGTGCCAGCAGCCAAGCGGGATTGTCCTACGAGCAGTACTTC.

This chain uses TRBV4-1 with TRBJ1-1; D not resolved. Looked up from germline, CDR1 is MGHRA and CDR2 is YSYEKL. This CDR3 is 14 amino acids long. Trimming left V 0 bases short and J 7 bases short, with 12 bases between. In nucleotides, the CDR3 is TGCGCCAGCAGCCAAGAGGGCCTCAGGCGTGAAGCTTTCTTT. Translating it yields CASSQEGLRREAFF.

The V call is TRBV18, the J call TRBJ2-1; D perhaps matches TRBD2 (6 bases). Trimming took off 2 bases at V and 11 bases at J, with 19 bases between the two ends. Germline V CDR1 and CDR2: KGHSH, LQKENI. The CDR3 covers 15 residues. CDR3: CASSPIRDWLGQQFF. For the CDR3, the DNA is TGTGCCAGCTCACCAATTCGGGACTGGTTGGGTCAGCAGTTCTTC.

This clone appeared a few times. The V and J genes are TRBV4-1 and TRBJ1-1; 8 positions match TRBD1. This CDR3 comprises 13 residues. The germline CDR1 and CDR2 sequences are MGHRA and YSYEKL. Trimming cost V 5 bases and J 5 bases; bases outside gene matches: 4. DNA of the CDR3: TGCGCCAGCAGCGAGAGGACAGGGACTGAAGCTTTCTTT. Amino acid sequence: CASSERTGTEAFF.